This T cell receptor beta chain was obtained from a study of cytomegalovirus exposure and HLA in healthy donors. Study information: Prior work identified some 120 million unique TCR beta sequences in some 180 million T cells.

Study conclusions and caveats: A link between a missense DCLRE1C variant and TCR beta V- and J-gene trimming emerged from a later analysis. What TCR beta sequences reportedly achieved was accurate prediction of HLA-A and HLA-B alleles in most subjects. Researchers reported in a later analysis that common viral pathogens appeared linked to several top clusters.

PCR involved 60 Vbeta and 13 Jbeta primers. The assay was immunoSEQ multiplex PCR, and TCRdb's table has in-frame clones only and misses some. The sample consists of some 120,000 clones, around 75% of them appearing once. This clone came up a few times. What it recognizes is unknown. This CDR3 has 13 amino acids. Looked up from germline, CDR1 is KGHSH and CDR2 is LQKENI. The genes are TRBV18 and TRBJ2-5; TRBD2 agrees at 8 bases. Near its end, the DNA agrees better with TRBJ2-7, so the J call may be wrong. The origin of this receptor is a man aged 55 to 70 in good health and CMV-seropositive. The sequencing sample was made of PBMCs. CDR3 bases: TGTGCCAGCTCTGGGGCGGGGGGCGCCGAGCAGTACTTC. This sequence encodes CASSGAGGAEQYF.